This T cell receptor beta chain was documented in a study of preoperative IRX-2 immunotherapy in early breast cancer. Assay: immunoSEQ multiplex PCR; the TCRdb copy retains only in-frame clones and omits some. The sample gives about 3,600 clones, about 85% of which show up once; roughly 6% is in the top ten. As for treatment: preoperative locoregional IRX-2 cytokine immunotherapy. Preoperative locoregional IRX-2 cytokine immunotherapy was tested in the phase Ib source study. V shed 3 bases and J shed 0 bases, with 11 bases lying between them. CDR3 length: 15 amino acids. The germline gives CDR1 LGHNT, CDR2 FRNRAP.

The clonotype comes from a human donor with breast cancer. This sample comprised tumor tissue, obtained before IRX-2 immunotherapy. The gene calls are TRBV12-5 and TRBJ2-5, with unresolved D. CDR3 sequence (DNA): TGTGCTAGTGGTTTCCCCAGGCCCTACCAAGAGACCCAGTACTTC. It encodes CASGFPRPYQETQYF.